The 8 T cell receptor beta chains given below trace back to one sample, sequenced in a study of T cell repertoires in aging, cancer and after chemotherapy. TCR beta rearrangements were amplified from peripheral blood genomic DNA. Multiplex touch-down PCR with TRB-A/B primers amplified rearranged V-D-J TRB sequences. MiXCR, applied by TCRdb to the multiplex PCR reads, yields one record per CDR3 protein. In the table there are 1,500 to 2,000 distinct CDR3 sequences, 36% of which are singletons. The sample taken for sequencing was blood. Receptor source: a human donor with a solid tumor.

This clonotype was counted a few times. The chain links TRBV19 to TRBJ1-1, with D possibly being TRBD1 (5 bases). Trimming removed 7 bases from V and 9 bases from J, with 21 bases in between. CDR3 length: 14 residues. Germline V CDR1 and CDR2: LNHDA, SQIVND (reference sequence). CDR3 sequence reads: CASITGPGRRKAFF. For the CDR3, the DNA is TGTGCCAGTATTACGGGACCTGGGCGACGGAAAGCTTTCTTT.

This clonotype was observed a few times. The chain combines TRBV19 with TRBJ2-1; D unresolved. CDR3 length equals 13 residues. CDR1 is LNHDA, CDR2 SQIVND, per germline (reference sequence). Trimming cost V 2 bases and J 4 bases, with 6 bases left between them. CDR3 in amino acids: CASSIKGYNEQFF. Here the CDR3 DNA reads TGTGCCAGTAGTATAAAAGGGTACAATGAGCAGTTCTTC.

V is TRBV12-3 or TRBV12-4 and J is TRBJ2-7, with TRBD1 matching over 9 bases. CDR3 length: 13 amino acids. The V gene end was trimmed by 3 bases and the J gene end by 6 bases; junction bases not matched to a gene: 3. The CDR3 DNA reads TGTGCCAGCAGTTTCGGGACAGGGCGCGAGCAGTACGTC. It encodes CASSFGTGREQYV.

In this sample, this clonotype is large. The chain joins TRBV7-2 to TRBJ2-1; D unclear. CDR1 is SGHTA and CDR2 is FQGNSA in the germline V gene. This CDR3 has 13 amino acids. V dropped 5 bases and J dropped 4 bases, with 9 bases sitting between them. CDR3 sequence reads: CASSRTVYNEQFF. The DNA for the CDR3 is TGTGCCAGCAGCCGGACGGTTTACAATGAGCAGTTCTTC.

The chain combines TRBV4-2 with TRBJ2-1; TRBD2 matches 8 bases. The ends lost 0 bases at V and 7 bases at J; junction bases unmatched: 14. The CDR3 is made up of 18 amino acids. In germline, CDR1 is LGHNA, CDR2 YNFKEQ. The CDR3 DNA reads as TGTGCCAGCAGCCAAGATCCCCTAGGGCGGGGGGCGGCGAATGAGCAGTTCTTC. Translation gives CASSQDPLGRGAANEQFF.

The J gene is TRBJ1-2, the V gene TRBV7-2; 10 bases align to TRBD1. V lost 4 bases to trimming and J lost 11 bases; unmatched junction nucleotides: 10. CDR3 size: 14 residues. CDR1 is SGHTA, CDR2 FQGNSA, per germline. CDR3 bases: TGTGCCAGCAGCTCAGCCGGGACAGGGGCGAAGTACACCTTC. Protein product: CASSSAGTGAKYTF.

This clonotype was seen more than once but under ten times. This chain joins TRBV20-1 and TRBJ2-7; D unresolved. The CDR3 spans 13 residues. V gave up 1 base and J gave up 2 bases, with 9 bases separating them. Germline V lookup: CDR1 DFQATT, CDR2 SNEGSKA (reference sequence). For the CDR3, the DNA is TGCAGTGCTAGAGCCTCCGAGCCCTACGAGCAGTACTTC. This translates into CSARASEPYEQYF.

The rearrangement links TRBV10-3 to TRBJ2-7; the D gene could be TRBD1 or TRBD2 (5 bases each). In germline, CDR1 is ENHRY, CDR2 SYGVKD. This CDR3 is 11 amino acids long. The V end lost 4 bases, the J end lost 6 bases, and 7 bases lay between the germline ends. CDR3 region: CAISGGTEQYV. The CDR3 DNA is TGTGCCATCAGTGGAGGGACCGAGCAGTACGTC.